This entry lists 25 T cell receptor beta chains sequenced from one sample in a study of shared clonotypes between healthy human individuals (dated by TCRdb to the early 2020s). The method was the immunoSEQ multiplex PCR assay. TCRdb stores this immuneACCESS table with in-frame sequences only. Part of the clones is absent; in the studies checked, under half of the shortfall reflects unresolved V genes, and no reason is known for the rest. The sample table records some 2,500,000 clones; 93% of these occur just once. The leading ten clones occupy more than 0.35% of the sample. The specimen sequenced was naive CD4+ T cells from PBMCs. Interpreted using the paper, the cell subset or site label stands for: CD45RA+ positively selected. The receptors come from a man younger than 35 in good health. Some clones in this sample may be carry-over from other donors' samples.

The chain couples TRBV4-2 to TRBJ2-1; D possibly corresponds to TRBD1 (5 bases). With 3 bases removed from V and 4 bases from J, the gap between germline ends came to 19 bases. The CDR3 loop spans 17 amino acids. Germline V lookup: CDR1 LGHNA, CDR2 YNFKEQ. The DNA for the CDR3 is TGTGCCAGCAGCCACCCCCTTATGACAGTCGGATACAATGAGCAGTTCTTC. Amino acid sequence: CASSHPLMTVGYNEQFF.

V is TRBV12-5 and J is TRBJ2-3; no clear D. This CDR3 spans 11 amino acids. CDR1 and CDR2 from the germline V gene are LGHNT and FRNRAP. The V end was cut by 6 bases, the J end by 6 bases, with 7 bases between. The CDR3 nucleotides read TGTGCTAGTGGAAATGTGGATACGCAGTATTTT. Amino acids: CASGNVDTQYF.

The rearrangement joins TRBV18 to TRBJ2-7, with TRBD2 matching over 8 bases. V lost 3 bases and J lost 0; bases outside the gene matches: 7. The CDR3 is 16 residues long. The V gene's germline CDR1 is KGHSH and CDR2 LQKENI. CDR3 bases: TGTGCCAGCTCACCCCGGGGGAGCGGGAGCTCCTACGAGCAGTACTTC. Its protein product is CASSPRGSGSSYEQYF.

The chain joins TRBV5-4 to TRBJ2-1; possibly TRBD2 for D (5 bases). Germline CDR1 reads SGHNT; CDR2 reads YYREEE (reference sequence). The CDR3 consists of 16 residues. The V end was cut by 0 bases, the J end by 4 bases, with 14 bases between. This CDR3 is CASSLGGLVTYNEQFF. In DNA, the CDR3 is TGTGCCAGCAGCTTGGGCGGGCTAGTGACTTACAATGAGCAGTTCTTC. The full variable domain, rest sourced from reference TRBV5-4 and TRBJ2-1, is ETGVTQSPTHLIKTRGQQVTLRCSSQSGHNTVSWYQQALGQGPQFIFQYYREEENGRGNFPPRFSGLQFPNYSSELNVNALELDDSALYLCASSLGGLVTYNEQFFGPGTRLTVL.

The chain joins TRBV4-2 to TRBJ1-1; 9 bases match TRBD1. From germline, CDR1 is LGHNA and CDR2 YNFKEQ. The CDR3 has 16 residues. The V and J ends lost 0 bases and 10 bases, in that order; junction bases with no gene match: 12. DNA of the CDR3: TGTGCCAGCAGCCAAGAGGTCCGACAGGGGGGTTCGACAGCTTTCTTT. Translation: CASSQEVRQGGSTAFF.

On this clone itself: Additional DNA sequences in this sample encode the identical CDR3. The J gene is TRBJ2-5, the V gene TRBV27; maybe TRBD2 (6 bases). This CDR3 contains 13 residues. V was clipped by 3 bases and J by 4 bases, with 9 bases between them. From germline, CDR1 is MNHEY and CDR2 SMNVEV (reference sequence). The CDR3 nucleotides read TGTGCCAGCAGTTTCAGGAGGGGAGAGACCCAGTACTTC. It codes for CASSFRRGETQYF.

The genes are TRBV5-1 and TRBJ2-7; D perhaps matches TRBD1 (6 bases). V lost 4 bases and J lost 2, with 13 bases in between. The germline CDR1 and CDR2 sequences are SGHRS and YFSETQ. The CDR3 length is 14 residues. This CDR3 reads CASSPGTITYEQYF. CDR3 coding DNA: TGCGCCAGCAGCCCGGGGACAATCACCTACGAGCAGTACTTC.

The chain links TRBV21-1 to TRBJ2-3; TRBD2, the table's D call, was not compared with the DNA. TRBV21-1 is deemed a pseudogene. The CDR3 is made up of 12 amino acids. Written as DNA, the CDR3 is TGTGCCAGCAGCAAAGAAACTAATACGCAGTATTTT. Protein product: CASSKETNTQYF.

The chain recombines TRBV19 with TRBJ1-2; TRBD1 matches at 7 bases. The CDR3 length is 15 residues. Germline V CDR1 and CDR2: LNHDA, SQIVND (reference sequence). The V segment lost 2 bases and the J segment 2 bases; nucleotides outside the gene matches: 5. This CDR3 is CASSIRRGRNYGYTF. The DNA of the CDR3 is TGTGCCAGTAGTATAAGGAGGGGGCGCAACTATGGCTACACCTTC.

As regards this clone: This specimen includes other DNA sequences encoding the same CDR3. The chain couples TRBV5-1 to TRBJ1-3; D not resolved. Germline CDR1 SGHRS, CDR2 YFSETQ. There are 15 residues in the CDR3. Trimming pared 0 bases from V and 0 bases from J, leaving 7 bases between. The CDR3 is CASSLEGNSGNTIYF. In DNA, the CDR3 is TGCGCCAGCAGCTTGGAGGGTAACTCTGGAAACACCATATATTTT.

The V call is TRBV6-6, the J call TRBJ2-1; TRBD2 agrees at 7 bases. Trimming took 5 bases from V and 6 from J; bases not matched to a gene: 10. This CDR3 contains 15 residues. Germline V CDR1 and CDR2: MNHNY, SVGAGI (reference sequence). The chain's CDR3 is CASSPPGGRGNEQFF. In DNA form, the CDR3 reads TGTGCCAGCAGTCCGCCGGGAGGCCGGGGCAATGAGCAGTTCTTC.

The V call is TRBV5-1, the J call TRBJ2-7; D unclear. In germline, CDR1 is SGHRS, CDR2 YFSETQ. The CDR3 has 13 amino acids. Trimming left V 5 bases short and J 2 bases short, with 11 bases between. Here the CDR3 DNA reads TGCGCCAGCAGAGTGGACCCGGCCTACGAGCAGTACTTC. Translated: CASRVDPAYEQYF.

V and J are TRBV7-9 and TRBJ1-1, with TRBD1 identical over 8 bases. V lost 5 bases to trimming and J lost 0 bases; unmatched junction nucleotides: 5. The CDR3 has 15 residues. Germline lookup yields CDR1 SEHNR and CDR2 FQNEAQ (reference sequence). DNA of the CDR3: TGTGCCAGCAGCCCCCGGGACAGGTTGAACACTGAAGCTTTCTTT. Translating it yields CASSPRDRLNTEAFF.

The chain joins TRBV28 to TRBJ1-3, with TRBD1 matching 7 bases. V was pared by 4 bases and J by 3 bases, with 3 bases of the junction left unmatched. The V gene's germline CDR1 is MDHEN and CDR2 SYDVKM. The CDR3 is 14 amino acids. The CDR3 nucleotides read TGTGCCAGCAGTTATCCAGGGGGTGGAAACACCATATATTTT. Translated: CASSYPGGGNTIYF.

CDR3 protein: CASSPPGGGEQYF. The DNA of the CDR3 is TGTGCCAGCAGCCCCCCGGGAGGGGGCGAGCAGTACTTC. V gene TRBV7-2 combines with J gene TRBJ2-7; 8 bases are shared with TRBD2. CDR3 length: 13 residues. J was trimmed by 6 bases and V by 5 bases; bases with no gene match: 6. The germline V gene encodes CDR1 SGHTA and CDR2 FQGNSA.

The rearrangement links TRBV29-1 to TRBJ1-6, with D unresolved. Germline assignment: CDR1 SQVTM and CDR2 ANQGSEA. The CDR3 extends over 12 amino acids. V dropped 0 bases and J dropped 8 bases, with 5 bases sitting between them. The CDR3 loop is CSVEDRHSPLHF. The CDR3 DNA sequence: TGCAGCGTTGAAGATCGACATTCACCCCTCCACTTT.

This clone came up once. This chain links TRBV10-1 with TRBJ2-5, with D unclear. There are 13 residues in the CDR3. The V and J ends lost 5 bases and 5 bases respectively, with 12 bases between them. CDR1 and CDR2 from the germline V gene are WNHNN and SYGVQD (reference sequence). The CDR3 DNA follows: TGCGCCAGCAGTTCGGAAACCAGGGAGACCCAGTACTTC. This encodes CASSSETRETQYF.

The V gene is TRBV6-6, the J gene TRBJ2-3; TRBD1 matches at 10 bases. The germline V gene encodes CDR1 MNHNY and CDR2 SVGAGI (reference sequence). Trimming at V came to 6 bases and at J to 6 bases, leaving 9 bases not matched to a gene. This CDR3 region has 15 residues. CDR3 sequence: CASRPRPGQGDTQYF. For the CDR3, the DNA is TGTGCCAGCAGACCCCGACCGGGACAGGGGGATACGCAGTATTTT.

The rearrangement joins TRBV7-9 to TRBJ2-5; 12 bases are shared with TRBD2. Unmatched junction bases numbered 2, after V lost 2 bases and J lost 1 base. CDR1 is SEHNR, CDR2 FQNEAQ, per germline (reference sequence). The CDR3 runs to 16 residues. In DNA, the CDR3 is TGTGCCAGCAGCTTACGGACTAGCGGGATCCAAGAGACCCAGTACTTC. Amino acids: CASSLRTSGIQETQYF.

This rearrangement joins TRBV9 to TRBJ1-5, with a weak D call TRBD1 (6 bases). The ends were cut back, 1 base at V and 6 bases at J, with 14 bases in the middle. In germline, CDR1 is SGDLS, CDR2 YYNGEE. The CDR3 sequence is 15 residues long. This chain's CDR3 is CASSVNWGAFQPQHF. The CDR3 DNA sequence: TGTGCCAGCAGCGTAAATTGGGGGGCCTTTCAGCCCCAGCATTTT. Drawing the rest from reference TRBV9 and TRBJ1-5, the complete variable domain is DSGVTQTPKHLITATGQRVTLRCSPRSGDLSVYWYQQSLDQGLQFLIQYYNGEERAKGNILERFSAQQFPDLHSELNLSSLELGDSALYFCASSVNWGAFQPQHFGDGTRLSIL.

V is TRBV19 and J is TRBJ1-2; D uncertain. V was clipped by 3 bases and J by 3 bases, with 11 bases between them. CDR1 and CDR2 (germline): LNHDA, SQIVND (reference sequence). This CDR3 comprises 14 residues. The CDR3 coding sequence is TGTGCCAGTAGTATCCGGGGAGGGTACTATGGCTACACCTTC. Its translation: CASSIRGGYYGYTF. Together with reference TRBV19 and TRBJ1-2, the CDR3 gives the full variable domain: DGGITQSPKYLFRKEGQNVTLSCEQNLNHDAMYWYRQDPGQGLRLIYYSQIVNDFQKGDIAEGYSVSREKKESFPLTVTSAQKNPTAFYLCASSIRGGYYGYTFGSGTRLTVV.

The chain carries TRBV27 and TRBJ2-3; 10 bases map to TRBD2. The CDR3 consists of 16 residues. Germline V gives CDR1 MNHEY, CDR2 SMNVEV (reference sequence). V lost 3 bases, J lost 7 bases, and 10 bases stayed unmatched. The CDR3 spells CASSFSLAGVGNTQYF. The CDR3 DNA sequence: TGTGCCAGCAGTTTTTCCCTAGCGGGAGTTGGTAATACGCAGTATTTT.

V usage is TRBV28 and J usage is TRBJ1-2; a weak D match, TRBD1 (6 bases). Germline V lookup: CDR1 MDHEN, CDR2 SYDVKM. CDR3 size: 16 residues. V lost 3 bases and J lost 4, with 18 bases in between. The CDR3 bases are TGTGCCAGCAGTTTGGGGGGGCGCGGTATGGTCTATGGCTACACCTTC. Amino acids: CASSLGGRGMVYGYTF.

J is TRBJ2-1 and V is TRBV2, with D hard to call. The CDR3 runs to 15 residues. The germline gives CDR1 SNHLY, CDR2 FYNNEI. The V end was cut by 3 bases, the J end by 2 bases, with 11 bases between. The CDR3, as DNA: TGTGCCAGCAGTGAGGGCCAGATCGCCTACAATGAGCAGTTCTTC. Protein: CASSEGQIAYNEQFF.

CDR3 nucleotides: TGTGCCAGCACGTTAGGGTATAGGGACAATGAGCAGTTCTTC. Its translation is CASTLGYRDNEQFF. The rearrangement uses TRBV7-9 and TRBJ2-1; D call uncertain. Trimming took off 7 bases at V and 5 bases at J, with 15 bases between the two ends. The CDR3 spans 14 residues. Germline CDR1 SEHNR, CDR2 FQNEAQ (reference sequence). The variable domain in full, with the rest retrieved from reference TRBV7-9 and TRBJ2-1, is DTGVSQNPRHKITKRGQNVTFRCDPISEHNRLYWYRQTLGQGPEFLTYFQNEAQLEKSRLLSDRFSAERPKGSFSTLEIQRTEQGDSAMYLCASTLGYRDNEQFFGPGTRLTVL.